This passage covers 16 T cell receptor beta chains from one sample sequenced in a study of OX40 agonist ivuxolimab in advanced cancers. The method behind the library was the immunoSEQ multiplex PCR assay. TCRdb took over this immuneACCESS table, retaining in-frame rearrangements with V and J assigned. Such tables are incomplete; in checked studies, under half of the missing clones stem from an unresolved V gene, and the remainder is unexplained. Here the sample has tens of thousands of clones; about 90% occur a single time. The ten most abundant clones make up less than 5% of the sample. The sequences come from CD4+ or CD8+ T cells sorted from blood, collected in a trial of the OX40 agonist ivuxolimab. Receptors originate from an adult with an advanced solid tumor such as melanoma, head and neck, liver or kidney cancer.

The chain links TRBV19 to TRBJ2-1; D gene ambiguous. The CDR3 loop spans 15 amino acids. With 0 bases removed from V and 0 bases from J, the gap between germline ends came to 6 bases. Germline lookup yields CDR1 LNHDA and CDR2 SQIVND (reference sequence). CDR3 nucleotide sequence: TGTGCCAGTAGTATAGACCCAGGCTCCTACAATGAGCAGTTCTTC. Encoded protein: CASSIDPGSYNEQFF.

The V and J genes are TRBV27 and TRBJ2-7, with D unclear. The CDR3 spans 14 residues. V was clipped by 4 bases and J by 2 bases, with 12 bases between them. Germline V lookup: CDR1 MNHEY, CDR2 SMNVEV (reference sequence). CDR3 region: CASSWKGDTYEQYF. The CDR3 region has the DNA TGTGCCAGCAGTTGGAAAGGCGATACCTACGAGCAGTACTTC.

This chain connects TRBV7-6 to TRBJ1-4; D unclear. From germline, CDR1 is SGHVS and CDR2 FNYEAQ. Trimming stripped 5 bases from V and 1 base from J, with 14 bases between. This CDR3 comprises 16 residues. The CDR3: CASSPSSELTNEKLFF. CDR3 nucleotides: TGTGCCAGCAGCCCTAGTTCGGAGTTAACTAATGAAAAACTGTTTTTT.

The chain employs TRBV7-6 and TRBJ2-2; D is uncertain. The CDR3 runs to 14 residues. The V end lost 5 bases, the J end lost 5 bases, and 12 bases lay between the germline ends. CDR1 and CDR2 from the germline V gene are SGHVS and FNYEAQ. CDR3: CASSPLYGTGELFF. In DNA, the CDR3 is TGTGCCAGCAGCCCACTCTATGGGACCGGGGAGCTGTTTTTT.

The chain is built from TRBV7-8 and TRBJ1-1; D gene unclear. The CDR3 covers 14 residues. The V end was cut by 1 base, the J end by 5 bases, with 11 bases between. CDR1 and CDR2 (germline): SGHVS, FQNEAQ. CDR3 protein: CASSLEGRWTEAFF. In nucleotides, the CDR3 is TGTGCCAGCAGCTTAGAGGGAAGGTGGACTGAAGCTTTCTTT.

This chain links TRBV5-4 with TRBJ2-7; D perhaps matches TRBD2 (5 bases). Germline V gene lookup returns CDR1 SGHNT and CDR2 YYREEE (reference sequence). The V gene lost 1 base and the J gene lost 2 bases, with 10 bases spanning the gap. The CDR3 length is 14 residues. In DNA, the CDR3 is TGTGCCAGCAGCTTGCCGGGGATAGCCTACGAGCAGTACTTC. Protein: CASSLPGIAYEQYF. The full variable domain, in which reference TRBV5-4 and TRBJ2-7 provide the parts outside the CDR3, is ETGVTQSPTHLIKTRGQQVTLRCSSQSGHNTVSWYQQALGQGPQFIFQYYREEENGRGNFPPRFSGLQFPNYSSELNVNALELDDSALYLCASSLPGIAYEQYFGPGTRLTVT.

The rearrangement joins TRBV7-2 to TRBJ2-3; the D call may be TRBD1 or TRBD2 (5 bases each). V shed 0 bases and J shed 1 base, with 5 bases lying between them. Germline CDR1 and CDR2: SGHTA and FQGNSA. The CDR3 runs 14 residues. CDR3 sequence (DNA): TGTGCCAGCAGCTTAGCGGGGGGCACAGATACGCAGTATTTT. Translating gives CASSLAGGTDTQYF.

The sample holds a few counts of this clone. The chain couples TRBV28 to TRBJ1-2, with D possibly matching TRBD1 (5 bases). The CDR3 runs 15 residues. Germline V gene lookup returns CDR1 MDHEN and CDR2 SYDVKM. V was trimmed by 2 bases and J by 6 bases, leaving 16 bases between them. The CDR3: CASSLGLGTTDGYTF. The CDR3 DNA reads TGTGCCAGCAGTTTAGGTTTAGGGACGACGGATGGCTACACCTTC.

The rearrangement joins TRBV28 to TRBJ2-2, with TRBD1 matching 7 bases. The CDR3 has 13 residues. Trimming cost V 6 bases and J 6 bases; bases outside gene matches: 4. Germline V CDR1 and CDR2: MDHEN, SYDVKM. The DNA for the CDR3 is TGTGCCAGCAGAGGACAGGTGTCCGGGGAGCTGTTTTTT. Its protein product is CASRGQVSGELFF. Filled out from reference TRBV28 and TRBJ2-2, the complete variable domain reads DVKVTQSSRYLVKRTGEKVFLECVQDMDHENMFWYRQDPGLGLRLIYFSYDVKMKEKGDIPEGYSVSREKKERFSLILESASTNQTSMYLCASRGQVSGELFFGEGSRLTVL.

The V gene is TRBV4-1, the J gene TRBJ1-1, with D perhaps matching TRBD1 (6 bases). The CDR3 has 15 residues. Trimming left V 1 base short and J 5 bases short, with 14 bases between. CDR1 is MGHRA, CDR2 YSYEKL, per germline. DNA of the CDR3: TGCGCCAGCAGCCAAGTTTACAGGGCCGGAACTGAAGCTTTCTTT. Amino acids: CASSQVYRAGTEAFF.

This clone came up a few times. The rearrangement joins TRBV7-9 to TRBJ2-1; tentative D call: TRBD2 (6 bases). This CDR3 is built from 13 residues. From germline, CDR1 is SEHNR and CDR2 FQNEAQ (reference sequence). Trimming removed 4 bases from V and 8 bases from J, with 12 bases in between. The CDR3 nucleotides are TGTGCCAGCAGCTCCGGGGGTTGGGATGAGCAGTTCTTC. As protein: CASSSGGWDEQFF.

This chain connects TRBV27 to TRBJ2-3, with TRBD2 as a possible D gene (5 bases). The germline gives CDR1 MNHEY, CDR2 SMNVEV (reference sequence). This CDR3 comprises 15 residues. The V end lost 2 bases, the J end lost 0 bases, and 9 bases lay between the germline ends. DNA for the CDR3: TGTGCCAGCAGTTTAGGAGCGGTAAGCACAGATACGCAGTATTTT. Translated, it gives CASSLGAVSTDTQYF.

The chain couples TRBV6-5 to TRBJ1-1; D may be TRBD1 (5 bases). The V end lost 6 bases, the J end lost 1 base, and 9 bases lay between the germline ends. The germline gives CDR1 MNHEY, CDR2 SVGAGI. The CDR3 loop spans 13 amino acids. The CDR3 nucleotides are TGTGCCAGCAGCGCTCAGGGGAACACTGAAGCTTTCTTT. Protein: CASSAQGNTEAFF.

The rearrangement links TRBV4-3 to TRBJ1-2; D remains ambiguous. The CDR3 is 15 amino acids. Germline CDR1 is LGHNA and CDR2 is YSLEER. The V gene lost 0 bases and the J gene lost 4 bases, with 12 bases spanning the gap. The CDR3 DNA sequence: TGCGCCAGCAGCCAAGATCGTGCAACTGGCTATGGCTACACCTTC. Translation gives CASSQDRATGYGYTF.

V is TRBV7-2 and J is TRBJ2-1; 9 bases map to TRBD2. Looked up from germline, CDR1 is SGHTA and CDR2 is FQGNSA. This CDR3 is 16 amino acids long. The V segment lost 6 bases and the J segment 5 bases; nucleotides outside the gene matches: 11. CDR3 amino acids: CASRPTSGPPHNEQFF. In DNA form, the CDR3 reads TGTGCCAGCAGACCCACTAGCGGGCCCCCCCACAATGAGCAGTTCTTC.

This clone was counted only a few times. The rearrangement uses TRBV7-9 and TRBJ1-2, with D unresolved. Trimming cost V 8 bases and J 4 bases, with 20 bases left between them. The germline gives CDR1 SEHNR, CDR2 FQNEAQ (reference sequence). CDR3 length equals 15 residues. CDR3 loop: CASSSTLTPFYGYTF. CDR3 DNA: TGTGCCAGCTCCTCGACCCTTACGCCCTTCTATGGCTACACCTTC.